This T cell receptor beta chain emerged from a study of shared clonotypes between healthy human individuals. Overall study context: Plates per donor: three CD4 naive, three CD4 memory, two CD8 naive, one CD8 memory.

A 200 ng quantity of DNA, around 30,000 T cell genomes, went into the sorted-subset replicate PCRs. Sequencing was performed with immunoSEQ multiplex PCR; in TCRdb, only in-frame clones are kept and a portion is missing. The data show approximately 2.3 million clones, with just over 90% seen just once and about 0.37% held by the top ten. The CDR3 length is 14 residues. Germline CDR1 reads SQVTM; CDR2 reads ANQGSEA. Trimming cost V 5 bases and J 5 bases; bases outside gene matches: 8. Regarding this clone: Antigen: not known.

Whole-study results and caveats: What rarefaction showed was incomplete sorted-subset sequencing despite large depth.

This chain connects TRBV29-1 to TRBJ2-3; 9 bases are shared with TRBD2. The TCR was taken from a man aged 18 to 29 in good health. Some clones in this sample may be carry-over from other donors' samples. Sequencing was carried out using naive CD4+ T cells from PBMCs. Subset in this sample: CD45RA+ positively selected. The CDR3 sequence is CSVRGGRAVDTQYF. The CDR3 bases are TGCAGCGTTCGGGGCGGGAGGGCCGTAGATACGCAGTATTTT.